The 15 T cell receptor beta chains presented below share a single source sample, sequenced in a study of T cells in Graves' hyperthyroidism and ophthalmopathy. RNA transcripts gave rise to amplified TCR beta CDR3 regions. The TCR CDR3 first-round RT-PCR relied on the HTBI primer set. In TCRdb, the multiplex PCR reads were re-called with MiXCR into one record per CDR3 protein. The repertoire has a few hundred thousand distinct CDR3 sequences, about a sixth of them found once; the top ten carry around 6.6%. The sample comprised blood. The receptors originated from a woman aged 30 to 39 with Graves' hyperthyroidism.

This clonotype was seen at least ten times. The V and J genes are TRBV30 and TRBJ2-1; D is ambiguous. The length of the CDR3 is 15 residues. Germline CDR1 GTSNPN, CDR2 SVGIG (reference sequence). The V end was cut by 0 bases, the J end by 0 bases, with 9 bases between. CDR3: CAWSVQPSSYNEQFF. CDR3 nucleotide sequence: TGTGCCTGGAGTGTACAGCCGAGCTCCTACAATGAGCAGTTCTTC.

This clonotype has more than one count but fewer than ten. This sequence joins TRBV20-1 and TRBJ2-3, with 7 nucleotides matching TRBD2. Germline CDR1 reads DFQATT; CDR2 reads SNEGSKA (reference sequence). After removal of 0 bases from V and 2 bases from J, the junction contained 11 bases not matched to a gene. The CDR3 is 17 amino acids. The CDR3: CSARDPLAGVPTDTQYF. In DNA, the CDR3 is TGCAGTGCTAGAGATCCCCTGGCGGGAGTACCCACAGATACGCAGTATTTT.

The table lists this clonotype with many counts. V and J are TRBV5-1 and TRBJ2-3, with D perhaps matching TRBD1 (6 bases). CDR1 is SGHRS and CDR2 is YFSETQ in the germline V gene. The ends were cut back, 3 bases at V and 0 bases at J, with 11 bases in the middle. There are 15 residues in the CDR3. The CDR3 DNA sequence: TGCGCCAGCAGCTCGACAGGAGAAAGCACAGATACGCAGTATTTT. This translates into CASSSTGESTDTQYF.

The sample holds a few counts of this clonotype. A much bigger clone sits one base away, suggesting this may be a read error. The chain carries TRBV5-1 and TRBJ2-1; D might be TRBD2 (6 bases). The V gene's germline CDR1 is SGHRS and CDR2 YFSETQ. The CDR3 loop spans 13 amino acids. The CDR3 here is CASSLGGVNEQLF. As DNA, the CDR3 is TGCGCCAGCAGCTTGGGCGGGGTAAATGAGCAGCTCTTC.

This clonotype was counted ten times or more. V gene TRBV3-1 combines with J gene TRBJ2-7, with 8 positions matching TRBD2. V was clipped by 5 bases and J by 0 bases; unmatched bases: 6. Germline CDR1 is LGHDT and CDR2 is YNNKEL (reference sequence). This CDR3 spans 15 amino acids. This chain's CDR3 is CASSGRLASSYEQYF. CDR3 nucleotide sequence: TGTGCCAGCAGCGGCCGACTAGCGAGCTCCTACGAGCAGTACTTC.

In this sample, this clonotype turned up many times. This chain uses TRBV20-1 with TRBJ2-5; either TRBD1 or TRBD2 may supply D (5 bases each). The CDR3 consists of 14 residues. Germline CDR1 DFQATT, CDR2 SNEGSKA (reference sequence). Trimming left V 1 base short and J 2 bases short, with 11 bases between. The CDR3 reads CSARVPGRQETQYF. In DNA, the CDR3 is TGCAGTGCTAGAGTACCGGGACGTCAAGAGACCCAGTACTTC.

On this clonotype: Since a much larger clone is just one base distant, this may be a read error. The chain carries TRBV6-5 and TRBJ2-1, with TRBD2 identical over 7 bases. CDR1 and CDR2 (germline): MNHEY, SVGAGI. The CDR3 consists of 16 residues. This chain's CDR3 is CASKFPPSGEYNGQFF. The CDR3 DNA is TGTGCCAGCAAGTTTCCCCCTAGCGGAGAGTACAATGGGCAGTTCTTC.

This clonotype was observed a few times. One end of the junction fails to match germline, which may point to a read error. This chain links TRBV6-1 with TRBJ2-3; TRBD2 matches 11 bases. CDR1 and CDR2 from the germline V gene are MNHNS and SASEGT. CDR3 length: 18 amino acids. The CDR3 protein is CASSYSKPGTSGADAQYF. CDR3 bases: TGTGCCAGCAGTTATAGTAAACCTGGGACTAGCGGTGCAGATGCGCAGTATTTT.

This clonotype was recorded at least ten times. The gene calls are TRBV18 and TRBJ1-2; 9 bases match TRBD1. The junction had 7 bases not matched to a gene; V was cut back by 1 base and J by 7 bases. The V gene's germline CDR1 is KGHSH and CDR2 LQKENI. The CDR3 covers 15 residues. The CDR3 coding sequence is TGTGCCAGCTCACCACGACAGGGGGTCTTCGGTGGCTACACCTTC. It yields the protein CASSPRQGVFGGYTF.

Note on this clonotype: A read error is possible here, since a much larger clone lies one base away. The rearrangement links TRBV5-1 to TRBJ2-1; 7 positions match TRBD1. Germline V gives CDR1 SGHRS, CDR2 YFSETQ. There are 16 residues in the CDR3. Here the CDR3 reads CTSSLGVYRGTTPKFF. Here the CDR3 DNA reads TGCACCAGCAGCTTGGGAGTTTACAGGGGAACGACTCCCAAGTTCTTC.

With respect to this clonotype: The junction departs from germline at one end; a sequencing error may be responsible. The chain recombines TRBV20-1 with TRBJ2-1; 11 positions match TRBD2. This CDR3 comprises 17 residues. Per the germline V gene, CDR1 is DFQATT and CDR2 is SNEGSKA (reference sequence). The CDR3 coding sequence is TGCAGTGCCCAGACAAGAACTAGCGGGAGTCCCTACAATGGGCAGTTCTTC. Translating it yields CSAQTRTSGSPYNGQFF.

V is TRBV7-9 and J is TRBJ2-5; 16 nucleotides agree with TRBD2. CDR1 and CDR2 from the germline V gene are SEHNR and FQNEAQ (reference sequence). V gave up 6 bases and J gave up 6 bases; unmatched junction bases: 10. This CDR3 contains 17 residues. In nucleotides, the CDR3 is TGTGCCAGCAGGGCCCCGGGACTAGCGGGGGGGCTAAAGACCCAGTACTTC. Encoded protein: CASRAPGLAGGLKTQYF.

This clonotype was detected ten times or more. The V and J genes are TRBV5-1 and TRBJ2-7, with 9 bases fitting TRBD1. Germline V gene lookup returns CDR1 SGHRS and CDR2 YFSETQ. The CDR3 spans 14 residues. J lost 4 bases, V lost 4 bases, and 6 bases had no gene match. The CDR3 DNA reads TGCGCCAGCAGCCCGGGGACAGGGCCGTACGAGCAGTACTTC. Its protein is CASSPGTGPYEQYF.

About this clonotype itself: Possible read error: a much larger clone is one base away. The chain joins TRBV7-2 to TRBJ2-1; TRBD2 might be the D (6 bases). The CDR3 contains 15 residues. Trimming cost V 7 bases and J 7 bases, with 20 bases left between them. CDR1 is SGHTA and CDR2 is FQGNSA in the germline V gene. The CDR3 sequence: CASIPGGRWANEQFF. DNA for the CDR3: TGTGCCAGCATCCCAGGAGGGAGATGGGCTAATGAGCAGTTCTTC.

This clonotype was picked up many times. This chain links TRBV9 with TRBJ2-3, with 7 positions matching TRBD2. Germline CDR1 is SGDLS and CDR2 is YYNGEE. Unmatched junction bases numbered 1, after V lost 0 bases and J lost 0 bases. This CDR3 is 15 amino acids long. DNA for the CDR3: TGTGCCAGCAGCGTAGCTAGCGGAAGCACAGATACGCAGTATTTT. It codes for CASSVASGSTDTQYF.